A single sample is the source of the 7 T cell receptor beta chains below, sequenced in a study of T cell responses to AZD1222 COVID-19 vaccine. The assay was immunoSEQ multiplex PCR, and TCRdb's table has in-frame clones only and misses some. The table includes 180,000 or so clones, approximately 94% detected once. Sequenced material: peripheral blood, taken on day 0 of AZD1222 vaccination. Receptor source: an adult in good health.

The genes are TRBV6-5 and TRBJ1-5; 10 bases align to TRBD1. Germline V gives CDR1 MNHEY, CDR2 SVGAGI. The CDR3 sequence is 14 residues long. With 6 bases clipped from V and 3 bases from J, the junction kept 2 bases outside the gene matches. The CDR3 loop is CASRDRGYNQPQHF. CDR3 bases: TGTGCCAGCAGGGACAGGGGGTACAATCAGCCCCAGCATTTT.

V gene TRBV11-2 combines with J gene TRBJ2-7, with 8 bases lining up with TRBD1. This CDR3 spans 14 amino acids. CDR1 is SGHAT, CDR2 FQNNGV, per germline. Unmatched junction bases numbered 6, after V lost 1 base and J lost 7 bases. As DNA, the CDR3 is TGTGCCAGCAGCTTAGTCAGGGGGCATGGTGAGCAGTACTTC. Protein: CASSLVRGHGEQYF.

Here the CDR3 reads CAIGRQGEAYEQYF. The CDR3 nucleotides read TGTGCCATCGGGAGACAGGGGGAAGCCTACGAGCAGTACTTC. This chain connects TRBV10-3 to TRBJ2-7, with TRBD1 matching 9 bases. Germline loops: CDR1 ENHRY, CDR2 SYGVKD. Trimming removed 8 bases from V and 2 bases from J; junction bases left unmatched: 7. CDR3 length: 14 residues.

The chain uses TRBV6-5 and TRBJ2-3; tentatively, D is TRBD1 (6 bases). With 6 bases removed from V and 1 base from J, the gap between germline ends came to 11 bases. The CDR3 totals 14 residues. CDR1 is MNHEY and CDR2 is SVGAGI in the germline V gene. Written as DNA, the CDR3 is TGTGCCAGCAGACAAACAGGGCGCACAGATACGCAGTATTTT. It translates to CASRQTGRTDTQYF.

The chain employs TRBV3-1 (or the pseudogene TRBV3-2) and TRBJ2-7; the match to TRBD2 covers 8 bases. Germline CDR1 LGHDT, CDR2 YNNKEL (reference sequence). The junction had 11 bases not matched to a gene; V was cut back by 4 bases and J by 0 bases. The CDR3 has 17 residues. CDR3 protein: CASSPVGSGSLSYEQYF. For the CDR3, the DNA is TGTGCCAGCAGCCCGGTAGGGAGCGGGAGCCTCTCCTACGAGCAGTACTTC.

V is TRBV19 and J is TRBJ1-2; the D gene is possibly TRBD1 (6 bases). Trimming stripped 8 bases from V and 8 bases from J, with 9 bases between. This CDR3 contains 10 residues. CDR1 and CDR2 (germline): LNHDA, SQIVND (reference sequence). The CDR3: CASQGYGYTF. DNA for the CDR3: TGTGCCAGTCAGGGGTACGGCTACACCTTC.

The V call is TRBV27, the J call TRBJ1-2; D gene unclear. The V gene lost 8 bases and the J gene lost 5 bases, with 12 bases spanning the gap. The CDR3 has 12 residues. From germline, CDR1 is MNHEY and CDR2 SMNVEV (reference sequence). The CDR3 bases are TGTGCCAGCTCGAAGGGTGGATATGGCTACACCTTC. It yields the protein CASSKGGYGYTF.